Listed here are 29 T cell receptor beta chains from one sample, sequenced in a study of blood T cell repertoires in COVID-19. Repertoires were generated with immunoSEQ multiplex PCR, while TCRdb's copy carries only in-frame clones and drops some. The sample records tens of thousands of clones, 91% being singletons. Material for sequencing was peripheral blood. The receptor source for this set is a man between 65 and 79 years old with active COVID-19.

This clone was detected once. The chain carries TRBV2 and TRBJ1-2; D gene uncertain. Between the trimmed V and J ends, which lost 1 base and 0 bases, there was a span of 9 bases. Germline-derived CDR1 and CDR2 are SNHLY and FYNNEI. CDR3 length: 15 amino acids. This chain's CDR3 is CASSEVGISNYGYTF. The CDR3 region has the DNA TGTGCCAGCAGTGAAGTTGGCATTTCTAACTATGGCTACACCTTC.

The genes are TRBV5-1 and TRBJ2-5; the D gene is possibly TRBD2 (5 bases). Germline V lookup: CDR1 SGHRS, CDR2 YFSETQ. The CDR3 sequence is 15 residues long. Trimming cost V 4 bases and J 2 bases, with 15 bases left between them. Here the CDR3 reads CASSTGILVQETQYF. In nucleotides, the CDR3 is TGCGCCAGCAGCACGGGGATCTTGGTGCAAGAGACCCAGTACTTC.

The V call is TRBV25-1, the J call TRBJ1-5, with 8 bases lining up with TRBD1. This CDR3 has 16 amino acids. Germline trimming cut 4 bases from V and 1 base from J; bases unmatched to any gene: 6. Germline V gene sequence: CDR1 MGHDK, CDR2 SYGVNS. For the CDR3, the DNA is TGTGCCAGCAGTGGTCAGACAGGGGTGAGCAATCAGCCCCAGCATTTT. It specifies CASSGQTGVSNQPQHF.

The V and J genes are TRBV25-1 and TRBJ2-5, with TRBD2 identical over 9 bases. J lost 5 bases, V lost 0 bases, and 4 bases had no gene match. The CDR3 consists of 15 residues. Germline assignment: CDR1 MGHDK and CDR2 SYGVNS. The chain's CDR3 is CASSEYSSGVETQYF. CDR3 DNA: TGTGCCAGCAGTGAATACTCTAGCGGGGTGGAGACCCAGTACTTC.

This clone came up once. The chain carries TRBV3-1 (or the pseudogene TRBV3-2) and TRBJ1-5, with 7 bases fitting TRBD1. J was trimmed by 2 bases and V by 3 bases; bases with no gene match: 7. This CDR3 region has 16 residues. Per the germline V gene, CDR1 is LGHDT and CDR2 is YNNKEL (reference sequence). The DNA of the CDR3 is TGTGCCAGCAGCCAGGGGCAGGGGGGTCGCAATCAGCCCCAGCATTTT. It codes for CASSQGQGGRNQPQHF.

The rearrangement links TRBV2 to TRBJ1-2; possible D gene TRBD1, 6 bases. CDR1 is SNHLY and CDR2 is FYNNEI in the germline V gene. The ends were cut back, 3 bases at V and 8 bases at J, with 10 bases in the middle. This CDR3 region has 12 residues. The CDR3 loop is CASSEDSGGYTF. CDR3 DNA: TGTGCCAGCAGTGAGGACAGTGGCGGCTACACCTTC.

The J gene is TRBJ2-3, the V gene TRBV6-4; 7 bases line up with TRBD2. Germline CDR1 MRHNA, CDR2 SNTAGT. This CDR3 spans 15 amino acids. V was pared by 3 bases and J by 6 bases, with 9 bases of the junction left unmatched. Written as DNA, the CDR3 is TGTGCCAGCAGTGAGGGACTAAGTTACAGCGATACGCAGTATTTT. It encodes CASSEGLSYSDTQYF.

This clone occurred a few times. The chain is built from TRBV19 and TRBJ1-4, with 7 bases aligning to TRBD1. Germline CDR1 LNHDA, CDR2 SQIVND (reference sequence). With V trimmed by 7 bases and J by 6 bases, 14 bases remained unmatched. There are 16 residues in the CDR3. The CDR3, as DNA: TGTGCCAGTATCCCCCACGTGGCCAGGGGGTATGAAAAACTGTTTTTT. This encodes CASIPHVARGYEKLFF.

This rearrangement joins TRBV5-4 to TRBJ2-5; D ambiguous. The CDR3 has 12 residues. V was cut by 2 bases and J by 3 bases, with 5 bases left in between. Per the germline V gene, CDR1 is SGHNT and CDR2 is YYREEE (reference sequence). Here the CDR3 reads CASSLSEETQYF. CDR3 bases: TGTGCCAGCAGCTTATCTGAAGAGACCCAGTACTTC.

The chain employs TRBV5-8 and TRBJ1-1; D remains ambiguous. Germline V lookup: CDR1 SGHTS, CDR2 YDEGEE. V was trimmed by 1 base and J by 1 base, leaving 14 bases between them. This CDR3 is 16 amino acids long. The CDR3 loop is CASSLLSRGRNTEAFF. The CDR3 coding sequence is TGTGCCAGCAGCTTGTTATCTCGGGGAAGGAACACTGAAGCTTTCTTT.

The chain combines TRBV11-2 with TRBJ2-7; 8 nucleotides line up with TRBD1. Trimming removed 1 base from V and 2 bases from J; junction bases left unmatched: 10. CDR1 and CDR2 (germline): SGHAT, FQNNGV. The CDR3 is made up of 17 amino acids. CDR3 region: CASSLVRGGTGTYEQYF. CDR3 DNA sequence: TGTGCCAGCAGCTTAGTTCGCGGCGGGACAGGTACCTACGAGCAGTACTTC. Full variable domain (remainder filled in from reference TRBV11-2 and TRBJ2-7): EAGVAQSPRYKIIEKRQSVAFWCNPISGHATLYWYQQILGQGPKLLIQFQNNGVVDDSQLPKDRFSAERLKGVDSTLKIQPAKLEDSAVYLCASSLVRGGTGTYEQYFGPGTRLTVT.

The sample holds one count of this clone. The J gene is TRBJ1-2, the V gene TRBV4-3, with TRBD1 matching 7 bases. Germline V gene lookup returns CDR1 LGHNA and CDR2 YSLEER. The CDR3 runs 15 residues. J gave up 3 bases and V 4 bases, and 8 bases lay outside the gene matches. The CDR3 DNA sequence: TGCGCCAGCAGCCCCACCCGGACAGGTTACTATGGCTACACCTTC. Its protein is CASSPTRTGYYGYTF.

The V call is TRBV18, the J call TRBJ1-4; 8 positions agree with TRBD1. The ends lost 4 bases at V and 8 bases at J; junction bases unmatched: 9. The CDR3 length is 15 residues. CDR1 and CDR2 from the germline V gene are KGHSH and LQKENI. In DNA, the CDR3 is TGTGCCAGCTCACTCCAGGGGGCGAGAGGCGAAAAACTGTTTTTT. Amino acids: CASSLQGARGEKLFF. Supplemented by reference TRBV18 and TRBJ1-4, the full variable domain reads NAGVMQNPRHLVRRRGQEARLRCSPMKGHSHVYWYRQLPEEGLKFMVYLQKENIIDESGMPKERFSAEFPKEGPSILRIQQVVRGDSAAYFCASSLQGARGEKLFFGSGTQLSVL.

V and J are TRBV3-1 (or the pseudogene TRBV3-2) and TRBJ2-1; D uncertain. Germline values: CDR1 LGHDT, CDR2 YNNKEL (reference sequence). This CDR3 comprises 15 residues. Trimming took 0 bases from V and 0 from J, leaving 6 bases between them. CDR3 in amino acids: CASSQETGSYNEQFF. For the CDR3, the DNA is TGTGCCAGCAGCCAAGAAACGGGCTCCTACAATGAGCAGTTCTTC.

The CDR3 protein is CASSTQDGSNQPQHF. CDR3 coding DNA: TGTGCCAGCAGTACCCAGGATGGTAGCAATCAGCCCCAGCATTTT. The J gene is TRBJ1-5, the V gene TRBV2, with no clear D. CDR1 and CDR2 from the germline V gene are SNHLY and FYNNEI. The V gene lost 5 bases and the J gene lost 0 bases, with 11 bases spanning the gap. The CDR3 spans 15 residues.

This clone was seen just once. CDR3 protein: CASSIGIGIREKLFF. CDR3 DNA: TGTGCCAGTAGTATCGGAATCGGGATCCGAGAAAAACTGTTTTTT. The rearrangement links TRBV19 to TRBJ1-4; the D is unclear. V lost 3 bases, J lost 8 bases, and 16 bases lay in between. CDR1 and CDR2 from the germline V gene are LNHDA and SQIVND (reference sequence). This CDR3 has 15 amino acids.

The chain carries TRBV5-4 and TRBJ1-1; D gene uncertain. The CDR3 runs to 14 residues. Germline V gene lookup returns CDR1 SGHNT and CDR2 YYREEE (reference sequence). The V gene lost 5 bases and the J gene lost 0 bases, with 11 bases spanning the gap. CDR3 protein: CASRRQTMNTEAFF. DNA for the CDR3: TGTGCCAGCAGACGTCAGACTATGAACACTGAAGCTTTCTTT. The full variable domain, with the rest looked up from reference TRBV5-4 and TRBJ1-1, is ETGVTQSPTHLIKTRGQQVTLRCSSQSGHNTVSWYQQALGQGPQFIFQYYREEENGRGNFPPRFSGLQFPNYSSELNVNALELDDSALYLCASRRQTMNTEAFFGQGTRLTVV.

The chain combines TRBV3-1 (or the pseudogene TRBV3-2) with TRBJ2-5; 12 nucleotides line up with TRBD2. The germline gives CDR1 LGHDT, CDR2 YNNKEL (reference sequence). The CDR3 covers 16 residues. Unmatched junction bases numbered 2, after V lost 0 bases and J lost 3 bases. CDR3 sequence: CASSQDRLAGEETQYF. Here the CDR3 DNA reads TGTGCCAGCAGCCAAGACCGACTAGCGGGGGAAGAGACCCAGTACTTC.

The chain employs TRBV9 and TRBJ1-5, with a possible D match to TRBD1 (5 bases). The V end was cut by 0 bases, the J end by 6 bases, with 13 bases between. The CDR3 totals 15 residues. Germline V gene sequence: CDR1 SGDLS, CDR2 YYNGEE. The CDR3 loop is CASSVGGELAQPQHF. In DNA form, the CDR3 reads TGTGCCAGCAGCGTAGGGGGGGAACTAGCTCAGCCCCAGCATTTT.

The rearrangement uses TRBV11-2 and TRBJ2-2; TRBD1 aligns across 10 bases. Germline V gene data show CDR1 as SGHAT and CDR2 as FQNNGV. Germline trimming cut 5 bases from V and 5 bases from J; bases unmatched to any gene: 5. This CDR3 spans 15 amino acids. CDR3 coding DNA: TGTGCCAGCAGCCGGGACAGGGGAATTACCGGGGAGCTGTTTTTT. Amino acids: CASSRDRGITGELFF.

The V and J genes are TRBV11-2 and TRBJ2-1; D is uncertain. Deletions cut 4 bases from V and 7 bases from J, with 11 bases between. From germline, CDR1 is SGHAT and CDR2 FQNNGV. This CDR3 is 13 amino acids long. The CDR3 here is CASSSGNRNEQFF. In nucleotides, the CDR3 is TGTGCCAGCAGCTCCGGTAATAGAAATGAGCAGTTCTTC.

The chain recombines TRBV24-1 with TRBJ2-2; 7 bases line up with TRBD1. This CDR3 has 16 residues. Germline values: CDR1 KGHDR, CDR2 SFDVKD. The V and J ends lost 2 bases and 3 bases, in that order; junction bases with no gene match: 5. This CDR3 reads CATSDSYRGYTGELFF. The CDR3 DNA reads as TGTGCCACCAGTGATTCATACAGGGGATACACCGGGGAGCTGTTTTTT.

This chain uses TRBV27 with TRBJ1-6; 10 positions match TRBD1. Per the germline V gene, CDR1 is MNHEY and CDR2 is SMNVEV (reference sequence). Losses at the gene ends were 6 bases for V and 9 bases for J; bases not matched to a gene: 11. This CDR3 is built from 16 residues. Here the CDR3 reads CASSLKPTGGSSPLHF. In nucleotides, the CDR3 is TGTGCCAGCAGCCTAAAACCGACAGGGGGCTCTTCACCCCTCCACTTT.

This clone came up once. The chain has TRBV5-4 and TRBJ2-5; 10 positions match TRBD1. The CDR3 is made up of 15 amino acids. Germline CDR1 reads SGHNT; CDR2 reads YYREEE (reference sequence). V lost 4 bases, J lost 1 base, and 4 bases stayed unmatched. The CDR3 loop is CASSPGQGPQETQYF. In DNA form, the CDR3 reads TGTGCCAGCAGCCCGGGACAGGGGCCCCAAGAGACCCAGTACTTC.

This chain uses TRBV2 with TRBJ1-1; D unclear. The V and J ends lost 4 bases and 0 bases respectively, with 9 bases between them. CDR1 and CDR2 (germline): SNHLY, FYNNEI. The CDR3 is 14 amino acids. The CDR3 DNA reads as TGTGCCAGCAGTGGGAGGAGGATGAACACTGAAGCTTTCTTT. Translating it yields CASSGRRMNTEAFF.

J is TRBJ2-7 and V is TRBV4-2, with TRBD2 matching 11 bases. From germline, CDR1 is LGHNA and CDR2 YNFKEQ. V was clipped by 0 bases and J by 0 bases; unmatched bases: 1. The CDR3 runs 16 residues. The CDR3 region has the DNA TGTGCCAGCAGCCAAGAGGGGACTAGCGGCTCCTACGAGCAGTACTTC. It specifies CASSQEGTSGSYEQYF.

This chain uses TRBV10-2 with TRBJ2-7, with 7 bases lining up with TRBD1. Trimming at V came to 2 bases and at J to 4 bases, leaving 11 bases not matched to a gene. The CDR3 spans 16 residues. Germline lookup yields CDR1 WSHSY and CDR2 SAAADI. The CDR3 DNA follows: TGCGCCAGCAGTGAGACCAATGGACAGGTTGGTTACGAGCAGTACTTC. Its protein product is CASSETNGQVGYEQYF.

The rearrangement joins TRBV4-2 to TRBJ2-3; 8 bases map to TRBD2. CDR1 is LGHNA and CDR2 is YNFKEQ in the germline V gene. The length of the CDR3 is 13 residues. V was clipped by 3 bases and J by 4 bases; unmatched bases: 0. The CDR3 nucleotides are TGTGCCAGCAGCCAGGGACTAGCAGATACGCAGTATTTT. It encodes CASSQGLADTQYF.

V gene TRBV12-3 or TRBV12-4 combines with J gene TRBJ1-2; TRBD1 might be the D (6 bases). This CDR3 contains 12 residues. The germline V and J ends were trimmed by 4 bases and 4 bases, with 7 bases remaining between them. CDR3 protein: CASSSRGYGYTF. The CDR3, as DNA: TGTGCCAGCAGTTCCAGGGGCTATGGCTACACCTTC.